Presented here are 27 T cell receptor beta chains from one specimen sequenced in a study of blood T cell repertoires in COVID-19. The table came from immunoSEQ multiplex PCR; TCRdb's copy has only in-frame clones and leaves some out. The table has approximately 75,000 clones, around 88% seen once. The specimen sequenced was peripheral blood. The receptors were sampled from an older man with COVID-19, enrolled during active disease.

The V and J genes are TRBV7-2 and TRBJ2-2, with 7 bases fitting TRBD1. CDR1 is SGHTA, CDR2 FQGNSA, per germline. The J segment lost 5 bases and the V segment lost 5 bases, leaving 11 bases of the junction unmatched. The CDR3 is 16 residues long. CDR3 sequence (DNA): TGTGCCAGCAGCCCCGCCCGAGGGGGCGGGACCGGGGAGCTGTTTTTT. It is translated as CASSPARGGGTGELFF.

This chain uses TRBV2 with TRBJ2-4; 9 bases agree with TRBD2. Germline trimming cut 3 bases from V and 1 base from J; bases unmatched to any gene: 16. The CDR3 runs 20 residues. CDR1 and CDR2 (germline): SNHLY, FYNNEI. The CDR3 DNA reads TGTGCCAGCAGTGATTGGGGTAGCGGGGGAAAACTTCGGGCCAAAAACATTCAGTACTTC. Protein: CASSDWGSGGKLRAKNIQYF.

The chain employs TRBV4-2 and TRBJ1-1, with TRBD1 matching 9 bases. The V gene's germline CDR1 is LGHNA and CDR2 YNFKEQ. This CDR3 region has 16 residues. V dropped 4 bases and J dropped 1; count of bases not matched to a gene: 7. DNA for the CDR3: TGTGCCAGCAGCCCCCGACAGGGGGGGAGGAACACTGAAGCTTTCTTT. It specifies CASSPRQGGRNTEAFF.

V gene TRBV3-1 (or the pseudogene TRBV3-2) combines with J gene TRBJ1-1, with D uncertain. Germline CDR1 and CDR2: LGHDT and YNNKEL (reference sequence). The CDR3 consists of 15 residues. The V end was cut by 4 bases, the J end by 2 bases, with 14 bases between. The CDR3, as DNA: TGTGCCAGCAGCCGGACTCACAGTATAAACACTGAAGCTTTCTTT. Amino acid sequence: CASSRTHSINTEAFF.

The chain uses TRBV2 and TRBJ1-1; 7 bases fit TRBD1. Germline V lookup: CDR1 SNHLY, CDR2 FYNNEI. The CDR3 length is 15 residues. J was trimmed by 1 base and V by 4 bases; bases with no gene match: 6. Here the CDR3 DNA reads TGTGCCAGCAGTGTACAGGGGTTGAGGAACACTGAAGCTTTCTTT. It specifies CASSVQGLRNTEAFF.

The gene calls are TRBV7-6 and TRBJ1-2; D ambiguous. The CDR3 has 14 amino acids. Germline CDR1 is SGHVS and CDR2 is FNYEAQ. V was trimmed by 5 bases and J by 0 bases, leaving 10 bases between them. CDR3 protein: CASSPSEPNYGYTF. The CDR3 DNA reads TGTGCCAGCAGCCCCTCTGAGCCTAACTATGGCTACACCTTC.

The chain uses TRBV18 and TRBJ2-7; 11 bases agree with TRBD1. Germline CDR1 KGHSH, CDR2 LQKENI. This CDR3 spans 15 amino acids. Unmatched junction bases numbered 6, after V lost 4 bases and J lost 4 bases. The CDR3 DNA reads TGTGCCAGCTCACGAGGGACAGGGGGACCATACGAGCAGTACTTC. Amino acids: CASSRGTGGPYEQYF.

This clone has a handful of counts. The V call is TRBV12-5, the J call TRBJ1-5; D gene unclear. The CDR3 is 14 amino acids. Germline lookup yields CDR1 LGHNT and CDR2 FRNRAP. Trimming left V 3 bases short and J 5 bases short, with 11 bases between. CDR3 amino acids: CASGFGVTHQPQHF. As DNA, the CDR3 is TGTGCTAGTGGTTTCGGGGTAACCCATCAGCCCCAGCATTTT.

This clone was recorded only once. This chain joins TRBV12-3 or TRBV12-4 and TRBJ2-5; 9 nucleotides agree with TRBD1. This CDR3 is 13 amino acids long. Trimming removed 5 bases from V and 5 bases from J; junction bases left unmatched: 3. CDR3 DNA: TGTGCCAGCAGTGGGACAGGGAGGGAGACCCAGTACTTC. Encoded protein: CASSGTGRETQYF.

The chain links TRBV7-8 to TRBJ2-7, with D uncertain. Trimming took 3 bases from V and 2 from J, leaving 8 bases between them. Per germline, CDR1 SGHVS and CDR2 FQNEAQ. This CDR3 has 13 residues. DNA for the CDR3: TGTGCCAGCAGCTTTGGTCAGACCTACGAGCAGTACTTC. Translating it yields CASSFGQTYEQYF.

The chain is built from TRBV5-5 and TRBJ2-4; TRBD1 agrees at 8 bases. The CDR3 is 15 amino acids. Looked up from germline, CDR1 is SGHKS and CDR2 is YYEKEE (reference sequence). V shed 3 bases, J shed 7 bases, and the junction held 9 bases outside the gene matches. CDR3: CASSSTNRGANIQYF. The CDR3 bases are TGTGCCAGCAGCTCTACTAACAGGGGGGCGAACATTCAGTACTTC. Full variable domain (missing parts from reference TRBV5-5 and TRBJ2-4): DAGVTQSPTHLIKTRGQQVTLRCSPISGHKSVSWYQQVLGQGPQFIFQYYEKEERGRGNFPDRFSARQFPNYSSELNVNALLLGDSALYLCASSSTNRGANIQYFGAGTRLSVL.

In the case of this clone: At one end, the junction sequence differs from germline, possibly due to a read error. The chain joins TRBV7-9 to TRBJ1-1; D uncertain. Germline CDR1 is SEHNR and CDR2 is FQNEAQ (reference sequence). The CDR3 runs 11 residues. CDR3 loop: CASSLGHLPLF. CDR3 bases: TGTGCCAGCAGCTTAGGGCATCTGCCGCTCTTT.

V gene TRBV12-3 or TRBV12-4 combines with J gene TRBJ1-2; D remains unclear. Trimming took off 2 bases at V and 4 bases at J, with 8 bases between the two ends. The CDR3 totals 13 residues. The DNA for the CDR3 is TGTGCCAGCAGTTTACAGGAGGGCTATGGCTACACCTTC. Its protein product is CASSLQEGYGYTF.

The chain links TRBV5-1 to TRBJ2-5, with 11 bases matching TRBD1. Germline lookup yields CDR1 SGHRS and CDR2 YFSETQ. The CDR3 has 15 residues. The J segment lost 5 bases and the V segment lost 4 bases, leaving 7 bases of the junction unmatched. CDR3 region: CASSQRTGGGETQYF. As DNA, the CDR3 is TGCGCCAGCAGCCAAAGGACAGGGGGCGGTGAGACCCAGTACTTC.

The rearrangement uses TRBV5-1 and TRBJ2-7, with D possibly matching TRBD2 (5 bases). Looked up from germline, CDR1 is SGHRS and CDR2 is YFSETQ. The length of the CDR3 is 14 residues. V gave up 0 bases and J gave up 7 bases, with 14 bases separating them. CDR3 loop: CASSLATGIGEQYF. CDR3 bases: TGCGCCAGCAGCTTGGCTACGGGGATCGGGGAGCAGTACTTC. Full variable domain (remainder filled in from reference TRBV5-1 and TRBJ2-7): KAGVTQTPRYLIKTRGQQVTLSCSPISGHRSVSWYQQTPGQGLQFLFEYFSETQRNKGNFPGRFSGRQFSNSRSEMNVSTLELGDSALYLCASSLATGIGEQYFGPGTRLTVT.

J is TRBJ1-4 and V is TRBV4-1; 7 bases line up with TRBD1. Germline assignment: CDR1 MGHRA and CDR2 YSYEKL. The CDR3 contains 15 residues. J was trimmed by 4 bases and V by 2 bases; bases with no gene match: 4. CDR3 DNA: TGCGCCAGCAGCCAAACGGGACAGATTAATGAAAAACTGTTTTTT. The encoded protein is CASSQTGQINEKLFF.

The CDR3 coding sequence is TGTGCCAGCAGCTTCGGGATCCCGGGGAACACTGAAGCTTTCTTT. Its translation is CASSFGIPGNTEAFF. The chain employs TRBV7-9 and TRBJ1-1; D not certain. Germline V gene data show CDR1 as SEHNR and CDR2 as FQNEAQ (reference sequence). V lost 3 bases and J lost 1, with 12 bases in between. CDR3 length: 15 residues.

The rearrangement links TRBV28 to TRBJ2-7, with TRBD1 identical over 8 bases. Germline trimming cut 5 bases from V and 6 bases from J; bases unmatched to any gene: 3. Germline assignment: CDR1 MDHEN and CDR2 SYDVKM. The CDR3 length is 12 residues. DNA for the CDR3: TGTGCCAGCAGTCCCACAGGGGGCGAGCAGTACTTC. It specifies CASSPTGGEQYF.

The chain uses TRBV7-3 and TRBJ1-1; weak D call: TRBD1 (5 bases). The CDR3 is 16 amino acids. Per the germline V gene, CDR1 is SGHTA and CDR2 is FQGTGA. Trimming left V 0 bases short and J 3 bases short, with 14 bases between. Here the CDR3 DNA reads TGTGCCAGCAGCTTAACGTCGGGGTCGGGGGACACTGAAGCTTTCTTT. This gives the protein CASSLTSGSGDTEAFF.

The rearrangement uses TRBV6-1 and TRBJ1-2, with a tentative D call TRBD1 (6 bases). The V end lost 1 base, the J end lost 7 bases, and 13 bases lay between the germline ends. Germline values: CDR1 MNHNS, CDR2 SASEGT. This CDR3 has 14 amino acids. CDR3 sequence: CASSEDRGAGGYTF. In nucleotides, the CDR3 is TGTGCCAGCAGTGAAGATCGGGGGGCAGGTGGCTACACCTTC.

The chain carries TRBV28 and TRBJ2-7, with 8 bases lining up with TRBD1. The V gene's germline CDR1 is MDHEN and CDR2 SYDVKM. V dropped 2 bases and J dropped 9; count of bases not matched to a gene: 12. The CDR3 loop spans 15 amino acids. The CDR3 reads CASSLLSRTGSGQYF. The CDR3 coding sequence is TGTGCCAGCAGTTTACTCAGCCGGACAGGGAGCGGGCAGTACTTC.

J is TRBJ1-2 and V is TRBV24-1; the match to TRBD1 covers 8 bases. CDR3 length: 15 residues. V gave up 6 bases and J gave up 0 bases; unmatched junction bases: 5. Germline CDR1 reads KGHDR; CDR2 reads SFDVKD. The CDR3 region is CATSPTGAPNYGYTF. In DNA form, the CDR3 reads TGTGCCACCAGTCCGACAGGGGCACCTAACTATGGCTACACCTTC.

The chain carries TRBV5-1 and TRBJ2-2; TRBD1 is a possible D gene (6 bases). Germline loops: CDR1 SGHRS, CDR2 YFSETQ. V was clipped by 2 bases and J by 6 bases, with 14 bases between them. The CDR3 contains 15 residues. CDR3 residues: CASSFNAGDPGELFF. The CDR3 DNA reads TGCGCCAGCAGCTTTAATGCAGGGGATCCCGGGGAGCTGTTTTTT.

The chain recombines TRBV10-3 with TRBJ1-2; D unresolved. The CDR3 consists of 14 residues. The germline CDR1 and CDR2 sequences are ENHRY and SYGVKD. Written as DNA, the CDR3 is TGTGCGAGCCAGCCAGGCGGGGAATGGAATGGCTACACCTTC. Translating it yields CASQPGGEWNGYTF.

The chain links TRBV7-2 to TRBJ2-3; weak D call: TRBD1 (6 bases). Germline V gene sequence: CDR1 SGHTA, CDR2 FQGNSA. Trimming took off 5 bases at V and 1 base at J, with 10 bases between the two ends. The CDR3 consists of 14 residues. The CDR3 loop is CASSPQGRTDTQYF. CDR3 in DNA: TGTGCCAGCAGCCCGCAGGGGCGCACAGATACGCAGTATTTT.

Here the CDR3 DNA reads TGTGCCAGCAGCTGGGAGGCGGACTATGGCTACACCTTC. Translated, it gives CASSWEADYGYTF. This chain connects TRBV5-4 to TRBJ1-2; D is unclear. The CDR3 runs 13 residues. The germline V gene has CDR1 SGHNT and CDR2 YYREEE (reference sequence). V was pared by 3 bases and J by 3 bases, with 9 bases between.

The chain recombines TRBV6-2 or TRBV6-3 with TRBJ1-1, with D unresolved. Germline V gene lookup returns CDR1 MNHEY and CDR2 SVGEGT. This CDR3 region has 13 residues. Between the trimmed V and J ends, which lost 4 bases and 1 base, there was a span of 7 bases. The DNA for the CDR3 is TGTGCCAGCAGTTTCTCCAGGAACACTGAAGCTTTCTTT. Protein sequence: CASSFSRNTEAFF.